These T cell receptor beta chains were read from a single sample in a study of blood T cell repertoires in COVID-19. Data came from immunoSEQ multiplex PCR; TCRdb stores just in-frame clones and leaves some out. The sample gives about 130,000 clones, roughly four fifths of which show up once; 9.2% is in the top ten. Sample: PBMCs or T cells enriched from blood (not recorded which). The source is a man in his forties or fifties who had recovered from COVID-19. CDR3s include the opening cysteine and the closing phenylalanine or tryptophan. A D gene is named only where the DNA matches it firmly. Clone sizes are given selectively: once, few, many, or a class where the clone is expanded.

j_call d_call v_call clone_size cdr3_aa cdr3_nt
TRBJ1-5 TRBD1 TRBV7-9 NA CASSLNGQGARQPQHF TGTGCCAGCAGCTTAAATGGACAGGGGGCGCGGCAGCCCCAGCATTTT
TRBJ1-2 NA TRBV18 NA CASSPSILQAENYGYTF TGTGCCAGCTCACCTTCCATCTTGCAGGCCGAGAACTATGGCTACACCTTC
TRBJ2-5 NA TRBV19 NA CASSIGGRIRETQYF TGTGCCAGTAGTATAGGAGGTCGGATTCGGGAGACCCAGTACTTC
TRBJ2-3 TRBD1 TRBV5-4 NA CASSPGGRSTDTQYF TGTGCCAGCAGCCCAGGGGGCAGGTCCACAGATACGCAGTATTTT
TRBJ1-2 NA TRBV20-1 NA CSASVRIEPNYGYTF TGCAGTGCTAGTGTCAGGATCGAACCTAACTATGGCTACACCTTC
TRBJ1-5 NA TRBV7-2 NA CASSLESNQPQHF TGTGCCAGCAGCTTAGAATCTAACCAGCCCCAGCATTTT
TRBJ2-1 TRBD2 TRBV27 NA CASRIAGGPADEQFF TGTGCCAGCAGGATAGCGGGGGGGCCCGCCGATGAGCAGTTCTTC
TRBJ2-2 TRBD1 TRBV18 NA CASSPPTGGGTGELFF TGTGCCAGCTCACCGCCGACAGGGGGCGGCACCGGGGAGCTGTTTTTT
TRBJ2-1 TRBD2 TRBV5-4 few CASSLVAGGPYNEQFF TGTGCCAGCAGCTTGGTGGCGGGGGGCCCCTACAATGAGCAGTTCTTC
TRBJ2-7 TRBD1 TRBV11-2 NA CASSRRDRDGEQYF TGTGCCAGCAGTCGCCGGGACAGGGACGGCGAGCAGTACTTC
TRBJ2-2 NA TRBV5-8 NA CASSLEPDTGELFF TGTGCCAGCAGCTTGGAACCAGACACCGGGGAGCTGTTTTTT
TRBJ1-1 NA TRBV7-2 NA CASSITRNTEAFF TGTGCCAGCAGCATAACAAGGAACACTGAAGCTTTCTTT
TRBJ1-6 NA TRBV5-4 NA CASSPEPGGLRYYNSPLHF TGTGCCAGCAGCCCGGAACCGGGGGGGCTGCGGTATTATAATTCACCCCTCCACTTT
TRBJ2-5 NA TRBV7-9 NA CASSREIGGQETQYF TGTGCCAGCAGCCGCGAGATTGGCGGGCAAGAGACCCAGTACTTC
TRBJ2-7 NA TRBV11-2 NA CASSLGGDRRVEQYF TGTGCCAGCAGCTTAGGAGGTGACAGGCGGGTCGAGCAGTACTTC
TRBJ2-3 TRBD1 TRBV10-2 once CASSVAGGSDTQYF TGCGCCAGCAGTGTTGCAGGGGGATCAGATACGCAGTATTTT
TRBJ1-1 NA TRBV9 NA CASSVDRNTEAFF TGTGCCAGCAGCGTAGACAGGAACACTGAAGCTTTCTTT
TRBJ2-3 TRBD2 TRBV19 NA CASSATSGGADTQYF TGTGCCAGTAGTGCAACTAGCGGGGGGGCAGATACGCAGTATTTT
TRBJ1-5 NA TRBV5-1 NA CASSLSAGLEPQHF TGCGCCAGCAGCTTGTCCGCCGGGTTAGAGCCCCAGCATTTT
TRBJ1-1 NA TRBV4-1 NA CASSQTGIQEAFF TGCGCCAGCAGCCAAACAGGGATACAGGAAGCTTTCTTT
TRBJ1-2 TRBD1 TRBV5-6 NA CASSLVGQGYSNYGYTF TGTGCCAGCAGCTTGGTGGGACAGGGTTACTCTAACTATGGCTACACCTTC
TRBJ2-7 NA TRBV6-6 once CASTPGYEQYF TGTGCCAGCACCCCGGGCTACGAGCAGTACTTC